The rows below give T cell receptor beta chains drawn from one sample of a study of blood T cell repertoires in COVID-19. Sequencing was performed with immunoSEQ multiplex PCR; in TCRdb, only in-frame clones are kept and a portion is missing. Found here are 200,000 to 300,000 clones, around 90% of them singletons; the top ten hold about 0.7%. Sequenced sample: peripheral blood. Receptors were obtained from a human donor in a cohort sampled during active COVID-19. The CDR3 runs from the conserved cysteine through the conserved F or W. Each record gives: V gene, clone size, D gene, J gene, CDR3 DNA, CDR3 protein. The D gene is left open where the match is weak. Size is omitted from some rows. Given values are once, few, many or a class for expanded clones.

V: TRBV19
size: -
D: -
J: TRBJ1-5
DNA: TGTGCCAGTAGGACACAGACAGTAGATCAGCCCCAGCATTTT
CDR3: CASRTQTVDQPQHF

V: TRBV18
size: -
D: -
J: TRBJ1-5
DNA: TGTGCCAGCTCACCAGGGGCGATAAATCAGCCCCAGCATTTT
CDR3: CASSPGAINQPQHF

V: TRBV19
size: -
D: -
J: TRBJ2-5
DNA: TGTGCCAGTAGTATAGTAGGTGGATGGAGGGAGACCCAGTACTTC
CDR3: CASSIVGGWRETQYF

V: TRBV6-5
size: -
D: -
J: TRBJ2-6
DNA: TGTGCCAGCAGTAAGGACACCTCTGGGGCCAACGTCCTGACTTTC
CDR3: CASSKDTSGANVLTF

V: TRBV4-3
size: once
D: TRBD1
J: TRBJ2-7
DNA: TGCGCCAGCAGCCAAGATGGGACAGGGTACTCCTACGAGCAGTACTTC
CDR3: CASSQDGTGYSYEQYF

V: TRBV14
size: once
D: -
J: TRBJ1-3
DNA: TGTGCCAGCAGCCAAGCCCTAGGACAGCGCAACACCATATATTTT
CDR3: CASSQALGQRNTIYF

V: TRBV6-2/TRBV6-3
size: few
D: -
J: TRBJ2-6
DNA: TGTGCCAGCAGTTACTCCAGGTCTGGGGCCAACGTCCTGACTTTC
CDR3: CASSYSRSGANVLTF

V: TRBV5-6
size: -
D: TRBD1
J: TRBJ1-3
DNA: TGTGCCAGCAGCCCTGACAGGGGCAGCCCAGGAAACACCATATATTTT
CDR3: CASSPDRGSPGNTIYF

V: TRBV24-1
size: -
D: TRBD1
J: TRBJ1-5
DNA: TGTGCCACCAGTGAGGACCCCGGGACAGGGGGGTTTAATCAGCCCCAGCATTTT
CDR3: CATSEDPGTGGFNQPQHF

V: TRBV6-1
size: -
D: -
J: TRBJ1-3
DNA: TGTGCCAGCAGTGAAGCCATCGGTACCTCTGGAAACACCATATATTTT
CDR3: CASSEAIGTSGNTIYF

V: TRBV7-2
size: -
D: TRBD2
J: TRBJ2-1
DNA: TGTGCCAGCAGCTTAAACTCAGCGGGAGTATTTAATGAGCAGTTCTTC
CDR3: CASSLNSAGVFNEQFF